This T cell receptor (beta chain) was recovered during a study of neoadjuvant anti-PD-1 for oral cavity cancer. Study context: Most patients had three to four biweekly doses of 3 mg/kg nivolumab before resection.

Time point given: after neoadjuvant nivolumab, at surgical resection. Patients had newly diagnosed, untreated stage II-IVA oral cavity squamous cell carcinoma. Two replicates per tumor sample, mostly from approximately 4.5 ug of genomic DNA. The table came from immunoSEQ multiplex PCR; TCRdb's copy has only in-frame clones and leaves some out. Here the sample spans about 24,000 clones, roughly 29% being singletons. The CDR3 consists of 16 residues. V lost 2 bases to trimming and J lost 7 bases, with 21 bases between them. The sequences come from tumor tissue, collected after nivolumab (anti-PD-1) treatment. The genes are TRBV23-1 and TRBJ2-7; D is perhaps TRBD1 or TRBD2 (7 bases each). TRBV23-1 counts as an open reading frame of uncertain function. This receptor was taken from a person between 40 and 85 years old with oral cavity squamous cell carcinoma. The CDR3 DNA follows: TGCGCCAGCAGTCAACCGACAGGGTTCGCGGGAGCGGAGCAGTACTTC. Its protein is CASSQPTGFAGAEQYF.